These T cell receptor beta chains were read from a single sample in a study of OX40 agonist ivuxolimab in advanced cancers. Sequencing used immunoSEQ multiplex PCR; TCRdb keeps in-frame clones, though not all of them. Of tens of thousands of clones in the sample, about 90% were seen once. The material was CD4+ or CD8+ T cells sorted from blood, obtained in a trial of the OX40 agonist ivuxolimab. The receptors originated from an adult with an advanced solid tumor such as melanoma, head and neck, liver or kidney cancer. The conserved cysteine and the conserved F or W are not part of the CDR3 here. A row's size may be missing; if present it is once, few, many or a size class.

size: .; length: 18; V: TRBV4-2; J: TRBJ2-2; CDR3: ASSQVLGGGGGSSTGELF
size: .; length: 12; V: TRBV18; J: TRBJ2-2; CDR3: ASSLGPFTGELF
size: .; length: 13; V: TRBV6-5; J: TRBJ2-7; CDR3: ASSNPGQATYEQY
size: .; length: 14; V: TRBV4-1; J: TRBJ2-5; CDR3: ASSRGQGAGGETQY
size: .; length: 12; V: TRBV10-3; J: TRBJ1-2; CDR3: AISQQGTGKGYT
size: .; length: 12; V: TRBV5-1; J: TRBJ2-3; CDR3: ASSLAVREDTQY
size: few; length: 14; V: TRBV5-5; J: TRBJ2-3; CDR3: ASSLAATGGGDTQY
size: .; length: 12; V: TRBV5-6; J: TRBJ1-2; CDR3: ASRKSGVDYGYT
size: .; length: 12; V: TRBV5-1; J: TRBJ1-2; CDR3: ASSKTADPYGYT
size: .; length: 13; V: TRBV7-9; J: TRBJ2-2; CDR3: ASSLGGDSTGELF
size: once; length: 12; V: TRBV2; J: TRBJ2-3; CDR3: ASSEDGVTDTQY
size: .; length: 14; V: TRBV28; J: TRBJ1-3; CDR3: ASSLRQGHSGNTIY
size: .; length: 12; V: TRBV28; J: TRBJ1-2; CDR3: ASRLEDINYGYT
size: .; length: 12; V: TRBV19; J: TRBJ1-5; CDR3: ASTRGKSNQPQH
size: .; length: 13; V: TRBV25-1; J: TRBJ1-4; CDR3: ASSEYIRSSEKLF
size: few; length: 12; V: TRBV15; J: TRBJ1-2; CDR3: ATAQGGTNYGYT
size: .; length: 15; V: TRBV18; J: TRBJ2-1; CDR3: ASSTAIAGSSYNEQF
size: .; length: 14; V: TRBV30; J: TRBJ2-1; CDR3: AWYRDRAIVSNEQF
size: .; length: 15; V: TRBV7-8; J: TRBJ2-3; CDR3: ASSLLSAGPTTDTQY
size: once; length: 16; V: TRBV11-2; J: TRBJ2-4; CDR3: ASSFGTSGYRRGDIQY
size: .; length: 9; V: TRBV6-5; J: TRBJ2-1; CDR3: ASSYANEQF
size: .; length: 12; V: TRBV14; J: TRBJ1-1; CDR3: ASSRYRGRTEAF
size: .; length: 14; V: TRBV9; J: TRBJ2-5; CDR3: ASSVARAGGQETQY
size: .; length: 14; V: TRBV19; J: TRBJ1-1; CDR3: ASSMSGSGPNTEAF
size: .; length: 13; V: TRBV7-9; J: TRBJ1-6; CDR3: ASSLRDGSNSPLH
size: .; length: 13; V: TRBV27; J: TRBJ1-1; CDR3: ASSTYEGRWTEAF
size: few; length: 11; V: TRBV6-1; J: TRBJ1-2; CDR3: ASNSYQGSGYT
size: .; length: 14; V: TRBV27; J: TRBJ2-5; CDR3: ASRSASGVLVAAQY
size: once; length: 13; V: TRBV15; J: TRBJ2-3; CDR3: ATSKGLAGGYTQY
size: few; length: 13; V: TRBV4-2; J: TRBJ1-1; CDR3: ASSLRTDLNTEAF
size: few; length: 14; V: TRBV18; J: TRBJ2-2; CDR3: ASSPRSRGLGGELF
size: .; length: 17; V: TRBV5-8; J: TRBJ2-4; CDR3: ASSRTGTGGTGSLNIQY